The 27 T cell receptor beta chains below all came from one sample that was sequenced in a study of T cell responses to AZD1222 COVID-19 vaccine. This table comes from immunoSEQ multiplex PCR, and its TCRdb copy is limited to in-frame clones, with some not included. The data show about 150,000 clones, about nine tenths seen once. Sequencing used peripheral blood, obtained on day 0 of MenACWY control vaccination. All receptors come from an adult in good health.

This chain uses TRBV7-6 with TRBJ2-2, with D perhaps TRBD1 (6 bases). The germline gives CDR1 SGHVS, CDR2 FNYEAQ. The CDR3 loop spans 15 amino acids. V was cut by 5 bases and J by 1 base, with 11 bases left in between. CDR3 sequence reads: CASSIRGLNTGELFF. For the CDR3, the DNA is TGTGCCAGCAGCATCAGGGGATTGAACACCGGGGAGCTGTTTTTT.

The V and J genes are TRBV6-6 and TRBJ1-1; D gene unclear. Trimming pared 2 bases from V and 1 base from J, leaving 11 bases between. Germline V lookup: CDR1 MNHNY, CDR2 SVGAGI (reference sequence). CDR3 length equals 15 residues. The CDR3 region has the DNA TGTGCCAGCAGTTACCCCGGGAACTCGAACACTGAAGCTTTCTTT. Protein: CASSYPGNSNTEAFF.

This CDR3 is CASSLRPTTGASGTEAFF. The CDR3, as DNA: TGTGCCAGCAGTCTCCGTCCAACGACGGGGGCCTCGGGCACTGAAGCTTTCTTT. The J gene is TRBJ1-1, the V gene TRBV2, with D perhaps TRBD1 (6 bases). V lost 5 bases, J lost 4 bases, and 26 bases lay in between. This CDR3 comprises 18 residues. Per germline, CDR1 SNHLY and CDR2 FYNNEI.

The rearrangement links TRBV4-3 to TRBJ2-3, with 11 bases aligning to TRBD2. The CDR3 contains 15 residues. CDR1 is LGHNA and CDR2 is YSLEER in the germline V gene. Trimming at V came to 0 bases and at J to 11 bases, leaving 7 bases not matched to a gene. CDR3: CASSQELLAGVRQYF. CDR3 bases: TGCGCCAGCAGCCAAGAACTACTAGCGGGAGTTAGGCAGTATTTT.

The CDR3 sequence is CASSIGTGWHEQFF. DNA for the CDR3: TGTGCCAGTAGTATAGGGACAGGGTGGCATGAGCAGTTCTTC. This chain joins TRBV19 and TRBJ2-1, with TRBD1 matching 8 bases. Trimming removed 1 base from V and 8 bases from J; junction bases left unmatched: 4. The germline V gene has CDR1 LNHDA and CDR2 SQIVND (reference sequence). The CDR3 has 14 amino acids.

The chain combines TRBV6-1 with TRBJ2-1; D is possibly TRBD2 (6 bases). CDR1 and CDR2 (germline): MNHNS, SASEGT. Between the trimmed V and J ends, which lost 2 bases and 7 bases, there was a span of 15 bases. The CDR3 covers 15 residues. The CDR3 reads CASSEPGRMKNEQFF. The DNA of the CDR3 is TGTGCCAGCAGTGAACCCGGGAGAATGAAAAATGAGCAGTTCTTC.

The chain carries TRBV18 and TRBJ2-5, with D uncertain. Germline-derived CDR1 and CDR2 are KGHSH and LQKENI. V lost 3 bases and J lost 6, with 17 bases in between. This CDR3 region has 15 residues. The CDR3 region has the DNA TGTGCCAGCTCACCGCAGCATTTCCAGTCCAAGACCCAGTACTTC. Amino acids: CASSPQHFQSKTQYF.

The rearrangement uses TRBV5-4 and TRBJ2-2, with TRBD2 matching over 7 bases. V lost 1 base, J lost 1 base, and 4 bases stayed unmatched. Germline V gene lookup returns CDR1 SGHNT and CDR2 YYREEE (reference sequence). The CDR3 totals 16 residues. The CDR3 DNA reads TGTGCCAGCAGCTTGAGAATAGCGGGGAACACCGGGGAGCTGTTTTTT. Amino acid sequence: CASSLRIAGNTGELFF. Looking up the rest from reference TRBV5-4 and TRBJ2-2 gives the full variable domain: ETGVTQSPTHLIKTRGQQVTLRCSSQSGHNTVSWYQQALGQGPQFIFQYYREEENGRGNFPPRFSGLQFPNYSSELNVNALELDDSALYLCASSLRIAGNTGELFFGEGSRLTVL.

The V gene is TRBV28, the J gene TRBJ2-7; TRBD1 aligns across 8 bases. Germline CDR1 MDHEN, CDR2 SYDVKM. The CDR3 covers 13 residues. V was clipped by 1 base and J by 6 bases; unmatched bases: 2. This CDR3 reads CASSLSDRGEQYV. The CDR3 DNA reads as TGTGCCAGCAGTTTATCCGACAGGGGCGAGCAGTACGTC.

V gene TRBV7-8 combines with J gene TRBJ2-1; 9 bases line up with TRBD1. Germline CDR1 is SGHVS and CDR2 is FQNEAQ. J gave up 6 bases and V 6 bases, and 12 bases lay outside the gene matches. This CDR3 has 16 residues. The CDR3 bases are TGTGCCAGCAGGCGGATCCTGGGACAGGGACTCAATGAGCAGTTCTTC. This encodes CASRRILGQGLNEQFF.

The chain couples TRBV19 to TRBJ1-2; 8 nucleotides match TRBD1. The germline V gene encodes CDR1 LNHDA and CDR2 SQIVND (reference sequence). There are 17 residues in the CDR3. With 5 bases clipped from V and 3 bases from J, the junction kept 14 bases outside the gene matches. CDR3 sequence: CASSPRGQAPVYYGYTF. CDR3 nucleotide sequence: TGTGCCAGTAGTCCAAGGGGACAGGCGCCGGTTTACTATGGCTACACCTTC.

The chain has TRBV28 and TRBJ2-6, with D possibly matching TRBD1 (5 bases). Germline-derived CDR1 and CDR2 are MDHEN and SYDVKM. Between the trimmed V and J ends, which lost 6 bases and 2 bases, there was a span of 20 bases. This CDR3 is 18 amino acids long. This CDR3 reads CASSPTKTVWAGANVLTF. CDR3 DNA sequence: TGTGCCAGCAGCCCCACCAAGACAGTGTGGGCTGGGGCCAACGTCCTGACTTTC.

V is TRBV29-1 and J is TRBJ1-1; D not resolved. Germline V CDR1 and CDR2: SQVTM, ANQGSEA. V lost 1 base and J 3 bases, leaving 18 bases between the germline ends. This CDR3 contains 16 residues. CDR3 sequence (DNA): TGCAGCGTTGAAGGATCGTTACGGGAACGGTACACTGAAGCTTTCTTT. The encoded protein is CSVEGSLRERYTEAFF.

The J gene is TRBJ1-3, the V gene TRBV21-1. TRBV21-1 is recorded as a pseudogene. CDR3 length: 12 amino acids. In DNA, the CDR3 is TGTGCCAGCAGCAAAGAGTTCTTCACCATATATTTT. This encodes CASSKEFFTIYF.

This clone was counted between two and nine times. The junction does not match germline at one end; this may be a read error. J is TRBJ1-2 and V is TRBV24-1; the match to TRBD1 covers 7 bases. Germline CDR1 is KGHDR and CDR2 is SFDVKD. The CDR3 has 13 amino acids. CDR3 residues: CATSGLTGHGYTF. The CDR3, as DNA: TGTGCCACCAGTGGTTTGACAGGGCATGGCTACACCTTC.

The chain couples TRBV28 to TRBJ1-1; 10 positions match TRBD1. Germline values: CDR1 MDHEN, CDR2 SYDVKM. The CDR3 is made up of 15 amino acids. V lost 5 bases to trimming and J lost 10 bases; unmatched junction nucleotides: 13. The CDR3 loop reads CASSPPGQGRLLAFF. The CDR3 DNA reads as TGTGCCAGCAGTCCCCCGGGACAGGGGAGGTTGTTAGCTTTCTTT. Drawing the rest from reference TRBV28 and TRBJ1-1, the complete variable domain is DVKVTQSSRYLVKRTGEKVFLECVQDMDHENMFWYRQDPGLGLRLIYFSYDVKMKEKGDIPEGYSVSREKKERFSLILESASTNQTSMYLCASSPPGQGRLLAFFGQGTRLTVV.

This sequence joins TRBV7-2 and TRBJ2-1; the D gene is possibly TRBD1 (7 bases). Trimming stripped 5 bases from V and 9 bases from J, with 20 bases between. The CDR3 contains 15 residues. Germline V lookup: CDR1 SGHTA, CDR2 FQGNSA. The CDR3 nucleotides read TGTGCCAGCAGCCCAATACTAGCAGCAGGGGGTGAGCAGTTCTTC. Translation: CASSPILAAGGEQFF.

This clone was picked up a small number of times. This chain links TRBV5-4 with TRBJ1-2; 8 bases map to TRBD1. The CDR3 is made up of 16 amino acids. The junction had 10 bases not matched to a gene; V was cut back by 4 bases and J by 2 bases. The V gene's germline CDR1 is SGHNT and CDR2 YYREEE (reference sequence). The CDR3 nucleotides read TGTGCCAGCAGCACCAGGACAGGGACCACGAACTATGGCTACACCTTC. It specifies CASSTRTGTTNYGYTF.

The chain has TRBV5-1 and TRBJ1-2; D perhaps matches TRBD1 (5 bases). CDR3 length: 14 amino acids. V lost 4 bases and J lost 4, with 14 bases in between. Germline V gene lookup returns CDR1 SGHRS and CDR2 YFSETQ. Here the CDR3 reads CASSAVEGSYGYTF. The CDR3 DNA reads TGCGCCAGCAGCGCGGTCGAGGGGTCCTATGGCTACACCTTC.

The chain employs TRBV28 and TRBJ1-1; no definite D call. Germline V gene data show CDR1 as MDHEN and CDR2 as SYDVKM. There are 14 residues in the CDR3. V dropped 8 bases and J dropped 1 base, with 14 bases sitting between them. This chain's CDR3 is CASPDASGNTEAFF. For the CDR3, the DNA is TGTGCCAGCCCAGATGCCTCGGGGAACACTGAAGCTTTCTTT.

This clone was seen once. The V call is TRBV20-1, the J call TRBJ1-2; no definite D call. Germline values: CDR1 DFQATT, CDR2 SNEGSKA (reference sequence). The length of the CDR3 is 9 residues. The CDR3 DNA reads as TGCGCCACTAGTGAGGGCTACACCTTC. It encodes CATSEGYTF.

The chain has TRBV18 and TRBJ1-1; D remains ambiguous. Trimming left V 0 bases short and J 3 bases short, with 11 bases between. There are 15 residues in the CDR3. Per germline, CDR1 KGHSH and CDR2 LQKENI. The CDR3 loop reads CASSPPAVMDTEAFF. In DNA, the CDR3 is TGTGCCAGCTCACCACCGGCGGTAATGGACACTGAAGCTTTCTTT.

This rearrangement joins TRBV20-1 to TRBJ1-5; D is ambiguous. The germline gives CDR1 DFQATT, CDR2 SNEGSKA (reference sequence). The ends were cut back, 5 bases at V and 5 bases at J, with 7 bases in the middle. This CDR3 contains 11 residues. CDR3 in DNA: TGCAGTGCTCGGGAGGATCAGCCCCAGCATTTT. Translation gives CSAREDQPQHF.

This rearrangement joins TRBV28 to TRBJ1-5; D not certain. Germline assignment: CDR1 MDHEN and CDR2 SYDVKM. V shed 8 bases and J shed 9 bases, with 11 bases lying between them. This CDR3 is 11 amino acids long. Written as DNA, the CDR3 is TGTGCCAGCTGCCGGGTTGGGCCCCAGCATTTT. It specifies CASCRVGPQHF.

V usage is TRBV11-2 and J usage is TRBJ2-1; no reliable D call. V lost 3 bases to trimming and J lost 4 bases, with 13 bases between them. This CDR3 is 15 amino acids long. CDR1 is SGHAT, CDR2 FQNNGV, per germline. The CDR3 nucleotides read TGTGCCAGCAGCTTTCGGGCTAGTCTATACAATGAGCAGTTCTTC. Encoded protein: CASSFRASLYNEQFF.

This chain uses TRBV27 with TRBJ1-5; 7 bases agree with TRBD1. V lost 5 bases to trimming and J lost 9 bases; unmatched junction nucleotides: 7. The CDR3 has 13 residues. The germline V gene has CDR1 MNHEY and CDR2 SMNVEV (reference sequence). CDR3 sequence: CASSTGEGGPQHF. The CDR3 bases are TGTGCCAGCAGTACAGGGGAAGGCGGGCCCCAGCATTTT.

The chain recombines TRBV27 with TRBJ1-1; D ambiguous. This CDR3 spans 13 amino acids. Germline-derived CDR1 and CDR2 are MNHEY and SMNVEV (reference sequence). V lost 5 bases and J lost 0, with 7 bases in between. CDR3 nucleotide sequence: TGTGCCAGCAGTATCTACATGAACACTGAAGCTTTCTTT. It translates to CASSIYMNTEAFF.